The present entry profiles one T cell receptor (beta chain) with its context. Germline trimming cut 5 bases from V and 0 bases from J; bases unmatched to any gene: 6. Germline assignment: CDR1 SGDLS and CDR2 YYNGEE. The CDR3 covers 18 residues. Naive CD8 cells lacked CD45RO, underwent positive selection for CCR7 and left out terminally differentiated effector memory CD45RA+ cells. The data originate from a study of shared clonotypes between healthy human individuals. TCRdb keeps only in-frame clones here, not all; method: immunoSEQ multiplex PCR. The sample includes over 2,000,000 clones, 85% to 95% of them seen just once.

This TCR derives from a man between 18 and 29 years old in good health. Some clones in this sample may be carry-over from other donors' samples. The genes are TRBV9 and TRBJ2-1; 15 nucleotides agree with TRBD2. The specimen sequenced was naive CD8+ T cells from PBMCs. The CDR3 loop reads CASSRTSGRASSYNEQFF. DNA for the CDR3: TGTGCCAGCAGTCGGACTAGCGGGAGGGCGAGCTCCTACAATGAGCAGTTCTTC.